This TCR beta chain was documented in a study of blood T cells in healthy people across ages. V lost 7 bases, J lost 10 bases, and 22 bases lay in between. Germline loops: CDR1 SQVTM, CDR2 ANQGSEA. The CDR3 totals 14 residues. Comments on this clonotype: Its target is not known.

The use of a sample-barcoded 5' primer and a J-beta primer mix characterized a second PCR of 7 to 11 cycles. MiXCR was run by TCRdb on the 5' RACE reads, yielding one entry per CDR3 protein. The sample holds around 1,000,000 distinct CDR3 sequences, under 30% seen once. Overall study findings and caveats: The diversity estimates, figures obtained from one million T cells, were considered underestimates.

This same sample was also part of a study on T cells of mothers and their children.

V and J are TRBV29-1 and TRBJ1-4, with a weak D call TRBD1 (5 bases). The origin of this receptor is a girl aged 2-9 years in good health. The sequenced sample was blood. The DNA for the CDR3 is TGCAGCGCTGACCAGGACAACTATAGAGGAAAACTGTTTTTT. It translates to CSADQDNYRGKLFF.